These 9 T cell receptor beta chains were all obtained from the same sample, sequenced in a study of control samples from healthy donors and cancer patients. The method was immunoSEQ multiplex PCR; TCRdb's version includes in-frame clones alone and lacks a portion of them. The sample includes about 75,000 clones, less than 95% of them seen just once. Sequencing used blood. The receptors come from a woman in her thirties or forties in good health.

The chain combines TRBV2 with TRBJ1-5; D gene ambiguous. Trimming took off 5 bases at V and 5 bases at J, with 22 bases between the two ends. The CDR3 runs 17 residues. Germline CDR1 reads SNHLY; CDR2 reads FYNNEI. The CDR3 nucleotides read TGTGCCAGCAGTCCAATCCGAATGTGGCAGGACCATCAGCCCCAGCATTTT. It codes for CASSPIRMWQDHQPQHF.

The V call is TRBV6-4, the J call TRBJ2-7; no firm D call. Trimming left V 4 bases short and J 6 bases short, with 16 bases between. The germline CDR1 and CDR2 sequences are MRHNA and SNTAGT. This CDR3 spans 14 amino acids. This CDR3 reads CASSVGLGYGEQYF. CDR3 sequence (DNA): TGTGCCAGCAGTGTCGGGCTCGGGTATGGCGAGCAGTACTTC.

This chain uses TRBV25-1 with TRBJ2-2; 8 bases align to TRBD1. This CDR3 has 14 residues. CDR1 is MGHDK, CDR2 SYGVNS, per germline. The junction had 6 bases not matched to a gene; V was cut back by 6 bases and J by 6 bases. The CDR3 coding sequence is TGTGCCAGCAGACCGACAGGGGAGGCCGGGGAGCTGTTTTTT. It is translated as CASRPTGEAGELFF.

The chain couples TRBV19 to TRBJ1-5; D unresolved. The germline gives CDR1 LNHDA, CDR2 SQIVND (reference sequence). Trimming cost V 6 bases and J 3 bases, with 3 bases left between them. CDR3 length: 11 residues. The CDR3 DNA follows: TGTGCCAGTAGCGACAATCAGCCCCAGCATTTT. This sequence encodes CASSDNQPQHF.

This clone has a single count. The CDR3 reads CASSLQGSSYNEQFF. The DNA of the CDR3 is TGTGCCAGCAGTTTACAGGGAAGCTCCTACAATGAGCAGTTCTTC. The chain combines TRBV28 with TRBJ2-1, with a weak D call TRBD1 (5 bases). The CDR3 is 15 residues long. Germline loops: CDR1 MDHEN, CDR2 SYDVKM. V was clipped by 2 bases and J by 0 bases, with 8 bases between them.

This CDR3 reads CASSPAGQSNTGELFF. The CDR3 coding sequence is TGCGCCAGCAGCCCAGCGGGACAGAGTAACACCGGGGAGCTGTTTTTT. This chain uses TRBV5-1 with TRBJ2-2, with D tentatively TRBD1 or TRBD2 (7 bases each). The V gene's germline CDR1 is SGHRS and CDR2 YFSETQ. This CDR3 has 16 residues. V was clipped by 4 bases and J by 2 bases, with 15 bases between them. The variable domain in full, completed from reference TRBV5-1 and TRBJ2-2, reads KAGVTQTPRYLIKTRGQQVTLSCSPISGHRSVSWYQQTPGQGLQFLFEYFSETQRNKGNFPGRFSGRQFSNSRSEMNVSTLELGDSALYLCASSPAGQSNTGELFFGEGSRLTVL.

The chain joins TRBV27 to TRBJ2-3; 9 bases fit TRBD2. CDR1 is MNHEY, CDR2 SMNVEV, per germline (reference sequence). The CDR3 runs 15 residues. V dropped 4 bases and J dropped 0; count of bases not matched to a gene: 2. The DNA for the CDR3 is TGTGCCAGCAGTTCGGGACTAGCTAGCACAGATACGCAGTATTTT. It specifies CASSSGLASTDTQYF.

The chain is built from TRBV7-9 and TRBJ1-4; the match to TRBD1 covers 8 bases. The V segment lost 5 bases and the J segment 5 bases; nucleotides outside the gene matches: 4. The germline gives CDR1 SEHNR, CDR2 FQNEAQ (reference sequence). The CDR3 consists of 14 residues. CDR3 DNA: TGTGCCAGCAGCCGCACAGGGGGGAATGAAAAACTGTTTTTT. Residues: CASSRTGGNEKLFF.

CDR3 sequence (DNA): TGTGCCAGCAGCTCGCAGACAGGTGACTACGAGCAGTACTTC. It encodes CASSSQTGDYEQYF. The chain recombines TRBV7-6 with TRBJ2-7; possible D gene TRBD1, 6 bases. The CDR3 loop spans 14 amino acids. Germline lookup yields CDR1 SGHVS and CDR2 FNYEAQ. The V end was cut by 4 bases, the J end by 3 bases, with 13 bases between. The entire variable domain, with the rest obtained from reference TRBV7-6 and TRBJ2-7, is as follows: GAGVSQSPRYKVTKRGQDVALRCDPISGHVSLYWYRQALGQGPEFLTYFNYEAQQDKSGLPNDRFSAERPEGSISTLTIQRTEQRDSAMYRCASSSQTGDYEQYFGPGTRLTVT.